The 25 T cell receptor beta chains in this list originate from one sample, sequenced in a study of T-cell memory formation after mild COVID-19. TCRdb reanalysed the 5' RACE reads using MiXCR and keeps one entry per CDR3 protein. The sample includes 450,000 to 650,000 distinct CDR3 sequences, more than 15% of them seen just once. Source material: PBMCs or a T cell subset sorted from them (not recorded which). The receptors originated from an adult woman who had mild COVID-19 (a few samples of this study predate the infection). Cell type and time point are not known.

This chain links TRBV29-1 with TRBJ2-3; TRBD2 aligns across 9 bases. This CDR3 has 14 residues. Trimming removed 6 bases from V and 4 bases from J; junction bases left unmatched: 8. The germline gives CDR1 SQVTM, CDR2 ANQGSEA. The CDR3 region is CSVGLASGADTQYF. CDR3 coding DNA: TGCAGCGTGGGACTAGCTTCGGGGGCAGATACGCAGTATTTT.

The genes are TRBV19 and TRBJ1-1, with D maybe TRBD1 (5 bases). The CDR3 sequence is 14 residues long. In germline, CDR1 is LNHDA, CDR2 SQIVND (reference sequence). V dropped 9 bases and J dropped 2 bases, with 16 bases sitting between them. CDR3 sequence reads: CASGADIQNTEAFF. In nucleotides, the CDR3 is TGTGCCAGCGGGGCGGACATTCAAAACACTGAAGCTTTCTTT.

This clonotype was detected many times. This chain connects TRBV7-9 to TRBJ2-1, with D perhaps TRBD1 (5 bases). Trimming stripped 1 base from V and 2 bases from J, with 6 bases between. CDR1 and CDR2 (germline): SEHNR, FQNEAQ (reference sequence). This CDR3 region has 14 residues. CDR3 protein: CASSLGTPYNEQFF. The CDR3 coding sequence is TGTGCCAGCAGCTTAGGGACACCCTACAATGAGCAGTTCTTC.

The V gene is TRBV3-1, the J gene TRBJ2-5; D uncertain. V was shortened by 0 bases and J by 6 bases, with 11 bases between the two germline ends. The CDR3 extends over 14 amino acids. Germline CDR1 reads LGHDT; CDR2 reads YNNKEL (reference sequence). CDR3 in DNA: TGTGCCAGCAGCCAAGATGCTTTGGAGCAGACCCAGTACTTC. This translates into CASSQDALEQTQYF.

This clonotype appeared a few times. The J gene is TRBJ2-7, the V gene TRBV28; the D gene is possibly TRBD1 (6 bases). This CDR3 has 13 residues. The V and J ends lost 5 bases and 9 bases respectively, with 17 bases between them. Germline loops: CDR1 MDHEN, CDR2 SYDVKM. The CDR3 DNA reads TGTGCCAGCAGTAGAAACAGGGTAGGGGGGCAGTACTTC. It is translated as CASSRNRVGGQYF.

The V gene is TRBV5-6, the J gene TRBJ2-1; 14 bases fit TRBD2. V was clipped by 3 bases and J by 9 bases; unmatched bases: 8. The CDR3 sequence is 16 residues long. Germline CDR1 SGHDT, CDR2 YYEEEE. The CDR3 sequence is CASSSPGLAGVGEQFF. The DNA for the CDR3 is TGTGCCAGCAGCTCTCCGGGACTAGCGGGGGTGGGTGAGCAGTTCTTC.

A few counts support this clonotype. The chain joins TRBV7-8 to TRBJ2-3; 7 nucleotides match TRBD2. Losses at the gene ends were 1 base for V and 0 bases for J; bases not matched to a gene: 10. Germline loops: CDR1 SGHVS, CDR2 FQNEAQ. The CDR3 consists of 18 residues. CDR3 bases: TGTGCCAGCAGCTTAGGCGCACTAGCGCAAACTAGCACAGATACGCAGTATTTT. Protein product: CASSLGALAQTSTDTQYF.

The CDR3 loop reads CASRTDWGSYNEQFF. CDR3 coding DNA: TGTGCCAGCCGAACGGATTGGGGCTCCTACAATGAGCAGTTCTTC. The chain employs TRBV28 and TRBJ2-1; D ambiguous. The CDR3 contains 15 residues. Germline CDR1 is MDHEN and CDR2 is SYDVKM. V was trimmed by 8 bases and J by 0 bases, leaving 14 bases between them.

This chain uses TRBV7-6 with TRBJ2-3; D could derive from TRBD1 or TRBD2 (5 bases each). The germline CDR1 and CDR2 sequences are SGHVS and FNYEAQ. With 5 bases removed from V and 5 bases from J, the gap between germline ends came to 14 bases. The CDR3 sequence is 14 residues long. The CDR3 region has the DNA TGTGCCAGCAGCCCGGGACGTCTTGGAGATACGCAGTATTTT. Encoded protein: CASSPGRLGDTQYF.

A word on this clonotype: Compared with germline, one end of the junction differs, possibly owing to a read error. CDR3 nucleotides: TGTGCCAGCAGTGACCATTTCACCCAGGGGATGAACATTGAAGCTTTCTTT. Translating it yields CASSDHFTQGMNIEAFF. The chain employs TRBV6-1 and TRBJ1-1, with D possibly matching TRBD1 (6 bases). Germline CDR1 reads MNHNS; CDR2 reads SASEGT. CDR3 length: 17 amino acids.

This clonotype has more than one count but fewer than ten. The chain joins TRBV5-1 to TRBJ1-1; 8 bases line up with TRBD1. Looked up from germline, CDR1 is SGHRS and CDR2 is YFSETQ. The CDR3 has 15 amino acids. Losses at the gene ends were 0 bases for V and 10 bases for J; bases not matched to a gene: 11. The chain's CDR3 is CASSLEGYPDRGAFF. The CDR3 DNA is TGCGCCAGCAGCTTGGAGGGCTACCCCGACAGGGGAGCTTTCTTT.

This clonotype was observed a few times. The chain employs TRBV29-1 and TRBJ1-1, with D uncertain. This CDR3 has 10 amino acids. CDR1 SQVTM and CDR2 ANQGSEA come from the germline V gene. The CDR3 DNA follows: TGCAGTGCCTTGAACACTGAAGCTTTCTTT. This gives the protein CSALNTEAFF.

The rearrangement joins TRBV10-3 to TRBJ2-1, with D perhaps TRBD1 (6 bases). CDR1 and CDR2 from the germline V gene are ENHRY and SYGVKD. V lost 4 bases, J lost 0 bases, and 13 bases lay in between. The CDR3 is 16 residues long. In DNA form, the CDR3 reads TGTGCCATCAGTGGAGGACAGCACTTCTCCTACAATGAGCAGTTCTTC. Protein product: CAISGGQHFSYNEQFF.

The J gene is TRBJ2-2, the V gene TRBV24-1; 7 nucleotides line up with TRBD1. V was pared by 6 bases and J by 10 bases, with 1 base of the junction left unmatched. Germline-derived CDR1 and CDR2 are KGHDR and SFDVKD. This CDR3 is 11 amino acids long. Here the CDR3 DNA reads TGTGCCACCAGTACAGGGGTGGAGCTGTTTTTT. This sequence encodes CATSTGVELFF.

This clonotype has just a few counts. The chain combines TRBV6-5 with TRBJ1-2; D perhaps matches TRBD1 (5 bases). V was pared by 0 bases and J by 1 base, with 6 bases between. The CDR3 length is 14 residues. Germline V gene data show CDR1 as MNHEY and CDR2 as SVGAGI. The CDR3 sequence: CASSYSTVNYGYTF. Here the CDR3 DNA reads TGTGCCAGCAGTTACTCGACAGTTAACTATGGCTACACCTTC.

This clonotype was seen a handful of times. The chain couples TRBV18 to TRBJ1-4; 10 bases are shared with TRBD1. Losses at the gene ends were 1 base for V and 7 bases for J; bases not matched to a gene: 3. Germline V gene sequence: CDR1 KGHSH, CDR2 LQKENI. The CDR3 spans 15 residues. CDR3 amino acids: CASSPLGQGTEKLFF. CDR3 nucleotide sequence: TGTGCCAGCTCACCACTGGGACAGGGGACTGAAAAACTGTTTTTT. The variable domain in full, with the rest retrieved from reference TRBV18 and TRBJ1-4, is NAGVMQNPRHLVRRRGQEARLRCSPMKGHSHVYWYRQLPEEGLKFMVYLQKENIIDESGMPKERFSAEFPKEGPSILRIQQVVRGDSAAYFCASSPLGQGTEKLFFGSGTQLSVL.

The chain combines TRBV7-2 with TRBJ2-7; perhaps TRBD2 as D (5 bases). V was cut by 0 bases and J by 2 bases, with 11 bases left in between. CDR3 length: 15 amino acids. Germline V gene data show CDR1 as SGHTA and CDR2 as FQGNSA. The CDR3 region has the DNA TGTGCCAGCAGCTTAGCGCTTGAGGGAACCTACGAGCAGTACTTC. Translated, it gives CASSLALEGTYEQYF.

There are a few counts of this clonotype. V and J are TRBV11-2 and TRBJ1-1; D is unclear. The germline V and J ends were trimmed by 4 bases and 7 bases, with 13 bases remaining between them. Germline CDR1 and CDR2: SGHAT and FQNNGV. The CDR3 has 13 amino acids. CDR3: CASSYGGGGEAFF. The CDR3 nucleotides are TGTGCCAGCAGCTACGGTGGTGGCGGTGAAGCTTTCTTT.

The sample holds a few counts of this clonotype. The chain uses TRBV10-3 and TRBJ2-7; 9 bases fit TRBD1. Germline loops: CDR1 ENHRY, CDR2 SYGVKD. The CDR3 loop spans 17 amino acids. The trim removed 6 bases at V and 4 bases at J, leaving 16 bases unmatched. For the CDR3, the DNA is TGTGCCATCAGAACTCCCCCTCGGGACAGGGATCTGTACGAGCAGTACTTC. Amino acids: CAIRTPPRDRDLYEQYF.

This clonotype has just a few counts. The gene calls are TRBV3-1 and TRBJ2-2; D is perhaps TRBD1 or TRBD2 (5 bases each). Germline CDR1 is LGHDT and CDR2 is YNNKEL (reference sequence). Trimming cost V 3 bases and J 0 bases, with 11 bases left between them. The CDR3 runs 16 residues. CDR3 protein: CASSQGVGANTGELFF. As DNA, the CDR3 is TGTGCCAGCAGCCAGGGGGTGGGGGCGAACACCGGGGAGCTGTTTTTT.

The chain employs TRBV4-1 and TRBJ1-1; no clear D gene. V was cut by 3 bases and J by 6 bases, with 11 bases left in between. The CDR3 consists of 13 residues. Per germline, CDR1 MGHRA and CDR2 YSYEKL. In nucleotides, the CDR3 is TGCGCCAGCAGCCATCTCCTAGGGCCTGAAGCTTTCTTT. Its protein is CASSHLLGPEAFF.

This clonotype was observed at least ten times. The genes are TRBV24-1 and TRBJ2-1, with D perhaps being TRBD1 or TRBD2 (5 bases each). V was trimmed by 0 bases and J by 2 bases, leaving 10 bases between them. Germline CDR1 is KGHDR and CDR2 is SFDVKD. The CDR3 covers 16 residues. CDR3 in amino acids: CATSDLGGPTYNEQFF. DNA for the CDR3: TGTGCCACCAGTGATTTGGGGGGACCAACCTACAATGAGCAGTTCTTC.

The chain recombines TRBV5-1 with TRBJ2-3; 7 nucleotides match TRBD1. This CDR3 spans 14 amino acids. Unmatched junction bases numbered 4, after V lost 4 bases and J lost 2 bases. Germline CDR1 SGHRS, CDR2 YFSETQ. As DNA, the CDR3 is TGCGCCAGCAGCAAGGGACAGACCACAGATACGCAGTATTTT. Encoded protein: CASSKGQTTDTQYF.

The CDR3 reads CASSLENRKYF. CDR3 DNA sequence: TGTGCCAGCAGCTTAGAGAACCGCAAGTACTTC. V usage is TRBV11-3 and J usage is TRBJ2-7; no reliable D call. The CDR3 runs to 11 residues. V was shortened by 0 bases and J by 11 bases, with 8 bases between the two germline ends. Germline-derived CDR1 and CDR2 are SGHNT and YENEEA.

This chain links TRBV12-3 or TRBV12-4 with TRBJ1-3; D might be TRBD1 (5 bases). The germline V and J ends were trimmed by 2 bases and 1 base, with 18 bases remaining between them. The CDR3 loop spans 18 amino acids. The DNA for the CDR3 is TGTGCCAGCAGTTTAAGTTTGGGGGTTATAGGGTCTGGAAACACCATATATTTT. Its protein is CASSLSLGVIGSGNTIYF.